Only a few counts were recorded for the clone carrying this T cell receptor (beta chain). Its target is unknown. This CDR3 spans 17 amino acids. Germline values: CDR1 LGHNA, CDR2 YSLEER. The V end was cut by 3 bases, the J end by 7 bases, with 24 bases between. This record comes from a study of T-cell memory formation after mild COVID-19. Study summary: Largely donor-specific sequence clusters came from a couple of donors.

Study results and caveats: The authors left the SARS-CoV-2 specificity of second-wave clones peaking on day 37 unconfirmed. Clones that got smaller from day 15 to 85 had even CD4/CD8, while clones growing later tipped toward CD4+. For contracting clones, CD4+ ones sat mainly in CM and EM, CD8+ in EMRA.

TCRdb re-analysed the 5' RACE reads in MiXCR, keeping a single row per CDR3 protein. This sample has around 300,000 distinct CDR3 sequences; approximately 19% occur once, and the top ten carry under 25%. V is TRBV4-3 and J is TRBJ1-2; no clear D gene. The material sequenced was PBMCs or a T cell subset sorted from them (not recorded which). The clonotype comes from a man younger than 30 who had mild COVID-19 (a few samples of this study predate the infection). Cell type and time point are not known. Here the CDR3 DNA reads TGCGCCAGCAGCCACCCCCCCCGTTCGGGGATCCCGAGTGGCTACACCTTC. This sequence encodes CASSHPPRSGIPSGYTF.